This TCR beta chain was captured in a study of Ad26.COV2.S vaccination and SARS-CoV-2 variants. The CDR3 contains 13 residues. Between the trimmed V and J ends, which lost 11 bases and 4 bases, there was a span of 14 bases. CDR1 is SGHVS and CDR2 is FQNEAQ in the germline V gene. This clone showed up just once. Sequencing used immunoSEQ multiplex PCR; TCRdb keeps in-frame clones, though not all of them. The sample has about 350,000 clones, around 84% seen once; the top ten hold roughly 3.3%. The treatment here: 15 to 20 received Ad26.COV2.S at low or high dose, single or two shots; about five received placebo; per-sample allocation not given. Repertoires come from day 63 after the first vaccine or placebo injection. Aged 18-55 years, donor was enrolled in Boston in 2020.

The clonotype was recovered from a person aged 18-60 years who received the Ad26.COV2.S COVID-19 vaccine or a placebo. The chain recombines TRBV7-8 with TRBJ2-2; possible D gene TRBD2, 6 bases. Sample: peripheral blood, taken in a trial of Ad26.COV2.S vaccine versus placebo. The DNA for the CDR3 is TGTGCCCACGGGAGCATTTTCACCGGGGAGCTGTTTTTT. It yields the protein CAHGSIFTGELFF.